What follows describes a single T cell receptor beta chain. Its target is not known. Primers for the PCR totalled 60 Vbeta and 13 Jbeta. Assay used: immunoSEQ multiplex PCR; TCRdb lists only in-frame clones, some missing. This table has 110,000 to 150,000 clones, less than 10% appearing once. Germline V gene sequence: CDR1 SNHLY, CDR2 FYNNEI. Trimming shortened V by 5 bases and J by 4 bases, and 14 bases separated the two germline ends. This CDR3 region has 14 residues. This record comes from a study of cytomegalovirus exposure and HLA in healthy donors. Study results and limitations: Later analysis associated a missense DCLRE1C variant with TCR beta V- and J-gene trimming. 87-base-pair reads could not separate some V segments, including TRBV6-2 and TRBV6-3.

This rearrangement joins TRBV2 to TRBJ1-2; D might be TRBD1 (6 bases). This TCR derives from a male donor in good health and CMV-seronegative. The sample consisted of PBMCs. The CDR3 coding sequence is TGTGCCAGCAGTACAGACACAGGGAGCTATGGCTACACCTTC. This translates into CASSTDTGSYGYTF.